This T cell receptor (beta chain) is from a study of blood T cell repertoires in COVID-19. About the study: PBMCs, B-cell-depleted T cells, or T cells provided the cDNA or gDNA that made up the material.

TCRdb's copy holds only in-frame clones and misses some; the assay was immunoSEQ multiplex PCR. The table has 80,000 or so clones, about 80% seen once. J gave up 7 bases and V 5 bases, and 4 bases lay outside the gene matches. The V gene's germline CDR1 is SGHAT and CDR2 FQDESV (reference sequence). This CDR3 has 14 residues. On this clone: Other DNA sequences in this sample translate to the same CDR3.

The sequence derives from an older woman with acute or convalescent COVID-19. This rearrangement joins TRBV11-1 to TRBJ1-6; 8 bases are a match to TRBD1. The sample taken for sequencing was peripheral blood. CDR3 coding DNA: TGTGCCAGCAGCCGGACAGGGAACAATTCACCCCTCCACTTT. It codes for CASSRTGNNSPLHF.